These 10 T cell receptor beta chains were sequenced from one sample in a study of blood T cell repertoires in COVID-19. TCRdb's copy holds only in-frame clones and misses some; the assay was immunoSEQ multiplex PCR. The data contain over 250,000 clones, 83% of them singletons. The sequenced material came from peripheral blood. These receptors all come from a woman aged 50 to 65 who had recovered from COVID-19.

This chain uses TRBV28 with TRBJ2-1; 7 bases match TRBD2. CDR1 is MDHEN, CDR2 SYDVKM, per germline. Trimming at V came to 2 bases and at J to 0 bases, leaving 10 bases not matched to a gene. The CDR3 sequence is 18 residues long. The CDR3 nucleotides read TGTGCCAGCAGTTTAGGGTCGACTTGGGGGGGCTCCTACAATGAGCAGTTCTTC. It encodes CASSLGSTWGGSYNEQFF.

The gene calls are TRBV7-2 and TRBJ2-1; 9 nucleotides match TRBD2. CDR1 and CDR2 (germline): SGHTA, FQGNSA. The CDR3 spans 16 residues. Germline trimming cut 5 bases from V and 6 bases from J; bases unmatched to any gene: 11. CDR3 coding DNA: TGTGCCAGCAGCCCCACTCTCCCGGGACTAGCCAATGAGCAGTTCTTC. Its protein is CASSPTLPGLANEQFF. Drawing the rest from reference TRBV7-2 and TRBJ2-1, the complete variable domain is GAGVSQSPSNKVTEKGKDVELRCDPISGHTALYWYRQSLGQGLEFLIYFQGNSAPDKSGLPSDRFSAERTGGSVSTLTIQRTQQEDSAVYLCASSPTLPGLANEQFFGPGTRLTVL.

V usage is TRBV6-1 and J usage is TRBJ1-6, with a weak D call TRBD1 (6 bases). This CDR3 has 17 residues. The germline V gene has CDR1 MNHNS and CDR2 SASEGT. Trimming took 3 bases from V and 10 from J, leaving 22 bases between them. The CDR3 bases are TGTGCCAGCAGTGATGAGGTCTCAACAGGGAGGGACTCACCCCTCCACTTT. Residues: CASSDEVSTGRDSPLHF.

This chain connects TRBV7-2 to TRBJ2-3; D remains ambiguous. There are 17 residues in the CDR3. Trimming cost V 2 bases and J 0 bases, with 15 bases left between them. Germline V gives CDR1 SGHTA, CDR2 FQGNSA. The CDR3: CASSLKSPDSSTDTQYF. DNA of the CDR3: TGTGCCAGCAGCTTAAAAAGCCCAGACTCTAGCACAGATACGCAGTATTTT.

This clone was recorded only once. This sequence joins TRBV27 and TRBJ2-4; 8 bases match TRBD2. Trimming took 2 bases from V and 4 from J; bases not matched to a gene: 13. The CDR3 runs to 18 residues. Germline CDR1 and CDR2: MNHEY and SMNVEV (reference sequence). The CDR3 sequence: CASSLGGVAGISKNIQYF. The CDR3 nucleotides are TGTGCCAGCAGTTTAGGCGGGGTAGCGGGGATTTCGAAAAACATTCAGTACTTC.

V is TRBV2 and J is TRBJ1-1, with TRBD1 matching over 8 bases. The CDR3 sequence is 15 residues long. With V trimmed by 11 bases and J by 10 bases, 21 bases remained unmatched. Germline-derived CDR1 and CDR2 are SNHLY and FYNNEI. This chain's CDR3 is CASIMQGARREGAFF. The DNA for the CDR3 is TGTGCCTCGATTATGCAGGGGGCTCGGAGGGAAGGAGCTTTCTTT.

J is TRBJ1-4 and V is TRBV29-1, with unresolved D. The CDR3 has 15 residues. The germline CDR1 and CDR2 sequences are SQVTM and ANQGSEA. V was cut by 7 bases and J by 0 bases, with 15 bases left in between. The CDR3 region has the DNA TGCAGCGCCGCCCCAGGAGGATCAACTAATGAAAAACTGTTTTTT. It encodes CSAAPGGSTNEKLFF.

CDR3 bases: TGTGCCAGCAGTTTAGAGTCTTTGCTCAAGAGCTCCTATAATTCACCCCTCCACTTT. It is translated as CASSLESLLKSSYNSPLHF. The gene calls are TRBV28 and TRBJ1-6, with D hard to call. CDR1 and CDR2 from the germline V gene are MDHEN and SYDVKM. There are 19 residues in the CDR3. Trimming took off 2 bases at V and 0 bases at J, with 17 bases between the two ends.

The chain has TRBV6-2 or TRBV6-3 and TRBJ1-1; D ambiguous. This CDR3 spans 12 amino acids. V lost 4 bases and J lost 8, with 11 bases in between. From germline, CDR1 is MNHEY and CDR2 SVGEGT. The DNA for the CDR3 is TGTGCCAGCAGTTCGTCGCGAGCCGAAGCTTTCTTT. This codes for CASSSSRAEAFF.

The chain uses TRBV4-2 and TRBJ1-4, with D hard to call. Trimming stripped 1 base from V and 0 bases from J, with 9 bases between. The CDR3 totals 16 residues. CDR1 is LGHNA, CDR2 YNFKEQ, per germline. The CDR3 here is CASSQVSRATNEKLFF. DNA for the CDR3: TGTGCCAGCAGCCAAGTTTCGCGGGCAACTAATGAAAAACTGTTTTTT.